The sample holds a few counts of the clone carrying this T cell receptor beta chain. Alongside a J-beta primer mix, a sample-barcoded 5' primer served in a second PCR lasting about 6 to 11 cycles. TCRdb reprocessed the 5' RACE reads via MiXCR and lists one record per CDR3 protein. The sample gives 1.4 million or so distinct CDR3 sequences, about 42% of which show up once; about 3.8% is in the top ten. This specimen belongs to a study of blood T cells in healthy people across ages. Germline CDR1 is SQVTM and CDR2 is ANQGSEA. Trimming stripped 4 bases from V and 0 bases from J, with 10 bases between. The CDR3 is made up of 14 amino acids.

The chain uses TRBV29-1 and TRBJ2-1; tentatively, D is TRBD2 (5 bases). Sequencing input: blood. The clonotype originates from a woman under 30 in good health. The CDR3 sequence is CSVARGISYNEQFF. As DNA, the CDR3 is TGCAGCGTTGCCCGGGGAATCTCCTACAATGAGCAGTTCTTC.